This T cell receptor (beta chain) was captured by sequencing in a study of CD8 T cells in ankylosing spondylitis. Trimming removed 2 bases from V and 0 bases from J, with 9 bases in between. This CDR3 is 15 amino acids long. CDR1 and CDR2 (germline): SGDLS, YYNGEE. TCRdb recomputed calls from the 5' RACE reads with MiXCR, one row per CDR3 protein. The table lists some 220,000 distinct CDR3 sequences, roughly 8.2% of them singletons. This clonotype was seen more than once but under ten times. The antigen remains undetermined. Study conclusions and caveats: Disease-linked clones had a CD8+ phenotype and relatively low frequency in peripheral blood.

V and J are TRBV9 and TRBJ2-1; D unclear. Source material: blood, either unsorted or a sorted T cell fraction (not recorded which). This sequence originates from a female donor with ankylosing spondylitis or in good health (not recorded which). CDR3 nucleotide sequence: TGTGCCAGCAGCGTCGACTTGAGCTCCTACAATGAGCAGTTCTTC. Amino acid sequence: CASSVDLSSYNEQFF. The full variable domain, in which reference TRBV9 and TRBJ2-1 provide the parts outside the CDR3, is DSGVTQTPKHLITATGQRVTLRCSPRSGDLSVYWYQQSLDQGLQFLIQYYNGEERAKGNILERFSAQQFPDLHSELNLSSLELGDSALYFCASSVDLSSYNEQFFGPGTRLTVL.